This T cell receptor (beta chain) was sequenced during a study of T cell repertoires in cytomegalovirus infection. Overall study context: Public TCR beta signatures indicated both CMV infection and matching HLA type. General observations from the study: Frequencies of public TCR beta families were cumulated, and this identified carriers of CMV plus the relevant HLA. The ex vivo response showed dominance by HLA-C-restricted CMV-specific TCR beta clonotypes.

MiXCR was run by TCRdb on the reads, yielding one entry per CDR3 protein. Altogether about 180,000 distinct CDR3 sequences are present, over 13% being singletons, with the ten largest covering 25% to 30%. Of note for this clonotype: Its antigen is unknown.

Specimen: PBMCs. This receptor was taken from a human donor in good health (CMV status not recorded). Some clones in this sample may be carry-over from other donors' samples.

The CDR3 DNA is TGTGCCAGCAGCTTAGGACACCCCCGGGGCGGGGAGCTGTTTTTT. It specifies CASSLGHPRGGELFF. This chain links TRBV13 with TRBJ2-2; D possibly corresponds to TRBD2 (5 bases). V lost 0 bases and J lost 7, with 12 bases in between. CDR3 size: 15 residues. Germline-derived CDR1 and CDR2 are PRHDT and FYEKMQ (reference sequence).